Presented here are 20 T cell receptor beta chains from one specimen sequenced in a study of Ad26.COV2.S vaccination and SARS-CoV-2 variants. Measured with immunoSEQ multiplex PCR; TCRdb has only the in-frame clones, and not every one. The table has some 190,000 clones, about 83% seen once. Sequencing used peripheral blood, obtained after recovery from COVID-19. Receptors originate from a human donor who had recovered from COVID-19.

This clone showed up just once. The rearrangement uses TRBV5-1 and TRBJ1-2; D is perhaps TRBD1 (6 bases). The germline V gene encodes CDR1 SGHRS and CDR2 YFSETQ. V was clipped by 0 bases and J by 6 bases, with 12 bases between them. The CDR3 extends over 14 amino acids. In DNA, the CDR3 is TGCGCCAGCAGCTTGGTGACAGGAGGTCATGGCTACACCTTC. It yields the protein CASSLVTGGHGYTF.

The V gene is TRBV6-2 or TRBV6-3, the J gene TRBJ2-7, with D hard to call. This CDR3 region has 12 residues. Deletions cut 6 bases from V and 2 bases from J, with 8 bases between. Germline CDR1 reads MNHEY; CDR2 reads SVGEGT. Here the CDR3 reads CASSHSPYEQYF. CDR3 sequence (DNA): TGTGCCAGCAGCCACTCGCCCTACGAGCAGTACTTC.

This chain connects TRBV3-1 (or the pseudogene TRBV3-2) to TRBJ1-1; 9 positions match TRBD1. Germline lookup yields CDR1 LGHDT and CDR2 YNNKEL (reference sequence). V shed 5 bases, J shed 1 base, and the junction held 5 bases outside the gene matches. This CDR3 has 15 amino acids. CDR3 sequence (DNA): TGTGCCAGCAGCTTCACAGGGGGCCGGAACACTGAAGCTTTCTTT. This codes for CASSFTGGRNTEAFF.

The genes are TRBV2 and TRBJ1-3, with D hard to call. Germline CDR1 SNHLY, CDR2 FYNNEI. This CDR3 is 14 amino acids long. Trimming removed 4 bases at V and 0 bases at J, with 7 bases between. CDR3 in DNA: TGTGCCAGCAGTGGAGGCTTCTCTGGAAACACCATATATTTT. It specifies CASSGGFSGNTIYF.

As for this clone: The identical CDR3 is also encoded by other nucleotide sequences in the sample. The V and J genes are TRBV4-1 and TRBJ2-5; TRBD2 might be the D (6 bases). Germline V gene sequence: CDR1 MGHRA, CDR2 YSYEKL. This CDR3 region has 14 residues. Trimming took off 0 bases at V and 1 base at J, with 6 bases between the two ends. This CDR3 reads CASSQEGLQETQYF. CDR3 nucleotide sequence: TGCGCCAGCAGCCAAGAGGGACTCCAAGAGACCCAGTACTTC.

The chain combines TRBV5-8 with TRBJ2-5; TRBD2 agrees at 12 bases. This CDR3 contains 16 residues. J gave up 5 bases and V 2 bases, and 7 bases lay outside the gene matches. Germline CDR1 reads SGHTS; CDR2 reads YDEGEE. In DNA form, the CDR3 reads TGTGCCAGCAGCTTTGGACTAGCGGGGCGGAGGGAGACCCAGTACTTC. It yields the protein CASSFGLAGRRETQYF.

The chain is built from TRBV10-3 and TRBJ1-4; no definite D call. CDR1 ENHRY and CDR2 SYGVKD come from the germline V gene. V lost 9 bases, J lost 4 bases, and 9 bases lay in between. The CDR3 length is 12 residues. The CDR3 protein is CAIGQSNEKLFF. CDR3 nucleotides: TGTGCCATTGGGCAGAGTAATGAAAAACTGTTTTTT.

This chain uses TRBV13 with TRBJ2-7, with no clear D. V was shortened by 2 bases and J by 5 bases, with 10 bases between the two germline ends. Germline CDR1 PRHDT, CDR2 FYEKMQ (reference sequence). The CDR3 is 13 residues long. CDR3 sequence: CASSLYHRDEQYF. The CDR3 DNA reads as TGTGCCAGCAGCTTATACCACCGCGACGAGCAGTACTTC.

This clone was observed a handful of times. The V gene is TRBV9, the J gene TRBJ2-7; D gene ambiguous. Germline V CDR1 and CDR2: SGDLS, YYNGEE. The length of the CDR3 is 14 residues. The V and J ends lost 4 bases and 1 base respectively, with 12 bases between them. CDR3 region: CASSPAPGSYEQYF. CDR3 in DNA: TGTGCCAGCAGCCCAGCCCCTGGGTCCTACGAGCAGTACTTC. The full variable domain, its missing parts supplied by reference TRBV9 and TRBJ2-7, is DSGVTQTPKHLITATGQRVTLRCSPRSGDLSVYWYQQSLDQGLQFLIQYYNGEERAKGNILERFSAQQFPDLHSELNLSSLELGDSALYFCASSPAPGSYEQYFGPGTRLTVT.

The CDR3 region has the DNA TGTGCCAGCTCACCAGCGGGACAGGCCCCGAATTGGAGCAATCAGCCCCAGCATTTT. It yields the protein CASSPAGQAPNWSNQPQHF. The chain links TRBV18 to TRBJ1-5; 8 bases match TRBD1. The CDR3 is 19 residues long. With V trimmed by 2 bases and J by 1 base, 13 bases remained unmatched. Germline CDR1 is KGHSH and CDR2 is LQKENI.

The CDR3 protein is CASSYARGYNQPQHF. As DNA, the CDR3 is TGTGCCAGCAGTTACGCCAGGGGGTACAATCAGCCCCAGCATTTT. This rearrangement joins TRBV6-5 to TRBJ1-5; TRBD1 matches at 7 bases. V shed 2 bases, J shed 3 bases, and the junction held 4 bases outside the gene matches. Germline CDR1 and CDR2: MNHEY and SVGAGI. The CDR3 spans 15 residues.

This clone has just a few counts. The genes are TRBV6-5 and TRBJ1-3; no clear D gene. Germline lookup yields CDR1 MNHEY and CDR2 SVGAGI. Trimming stripped 8 bases from V and 4 bases from J, with 9 bases between. The CDR3 loop spans 12 amino acids. Written as DNA, the CDR3 is TGTGCCAGCGGGAGTTGGGGAAACACCATATATTTT. Translation gives CASGSWGNTIYF.

The rearrangement uses TRBV19 and TRBJ2-1; 7 positions match TRBD2. Trimming removed 1 base from V and 5 bases from J; junction bases left unmatched: 8. Germline V gene lookup returns CDR1 LNHDA and CDR2 SQIVND (reference sequence). This CDR3 is built from 16 residues. The CDR3 DNA sequence: TGTGCCAGTAGTATAGTCGGCGGGAGAACCCACAATGAGCAGTTCTTC. Protein sequence: CASSIVGGRTHNEQFF.

This chain connects TRBV12-3 or TRBV12-4 to TRBJ1-4; D ambiguous. V lost 6 bases, J lost 7 bases, and 12 bases lay in between. The CDR3 covers 13 residues. The CDR3 protein is CASRGGVGEKLFF. The CDR3 DNA follows: TGTGCCAGCAGGGGTGGGGTTGGTGAAAAACTGTTTTTT.

The chain recombines TRBV2 with TRBJ2-3; 11 bases agree with TRBD2. V trimming: 8 bases; J trimming: 3 bases; junction bases outside the gene matches: 19. The germline gives CDR1 SNHLY, CDR2 FYNNEI. The CDR3 spans 19 residues. For the CDR3, the DNA is TGTGCCAGCCGCCGTCGAGCCGGGACTAGCGGTTTTGAAACAGATACGCAGTATTTT. Translating gives CASRRRAGTSGFETDTQYF.

This clone showed up just a few times. The chain uses TRBV21-1 and TRBJ1-3. TRBV21-1 is noted as a pseudogene. This CDR3 contains 12 residues. This chain's CDR3 is CASSIAGNTIYF. Written as DNA, the CDR3 is TGTGCCAGCAGCATAGCAGGAAACACCATATATTTT.

V usage is TRBV21-1 and J usage is TRBJ2-5. TRBV21-1 is noted as a pseudogene. The CDR3 is 17 amino acids. The chain's CDR3 is CASSKGGRRWLQETQYF. The DNA for the CDR3 is TGTGCCAGCAGCAAGGGGGGCAGGCGGTGGCTGCAAGAGACCCAGTACTTC.

The genes are TRBV13 and TRBJ2-1, with 13 positions matching TRBD2. Trimming at V came to 4 bases and at J to 2 bases, leaving 8 bases not matched to a gene. CDR1 and CDR2 from the germline V gene are PRHDT and FYEKMQ (reference sequence). The CDR3 runs to 18 residues. The CDR3 DNA reads as TGTGCCAGCAGCTCCCGACTAGCGGGAGGTCTGACCTACAATGAGCAGTTCTTC. Its translation is CASSSRLAGGLTYNEQFF. The whole variable domain, remainder taken from reference TRBV13 and TRBJ2-1, is AAGVIQSPRHLIKEKRETATLKCYPIPRHDTVYWYQQGPGQDPQFLISFYEKMQSDKGSIPDRFSAQQFSDYHSELNMSSLELGDSALYFCASSSRLAGGLTYNEQFFGPGTRLTVL.

V is TRBV2 and J is TRBJ1-1; D remains ambiguous. Germline loops: CDR1 SNHLY, CDR2 FYNNEI. The CDR3 loop spans 13 amino acids. Trimming stripped 6 bases from V and 2 bases from J, with 10 bases between. The CDR3 sequence is CASRYRFNTEAFF. The DNA of the CDR3 is TGTGCCAGCAGGTATAGGTTCAACACTGAAGCTTTCTTT.

This clone was counted a single time. CDR3 protein: CASSLLSRQLGGYEQYF. The CDR3 region has the DNA TGTGCCAGCAGCTTATTATCCCGACAGCTTGGGGGCTACGAGCAGTACTTC. The V gene is TRBV7-9, the J gene TRBJ2-7, with D perhaps TRBD1 or TRBD2 (5 bases each). The CDR3 is 17 amino acids. Trimming removed 2 bases at V and 3 bases at J, with 20 bases between. Germline assignment: CDR1 SEHNR and CDR2 FQNEAQ (reference sequence).